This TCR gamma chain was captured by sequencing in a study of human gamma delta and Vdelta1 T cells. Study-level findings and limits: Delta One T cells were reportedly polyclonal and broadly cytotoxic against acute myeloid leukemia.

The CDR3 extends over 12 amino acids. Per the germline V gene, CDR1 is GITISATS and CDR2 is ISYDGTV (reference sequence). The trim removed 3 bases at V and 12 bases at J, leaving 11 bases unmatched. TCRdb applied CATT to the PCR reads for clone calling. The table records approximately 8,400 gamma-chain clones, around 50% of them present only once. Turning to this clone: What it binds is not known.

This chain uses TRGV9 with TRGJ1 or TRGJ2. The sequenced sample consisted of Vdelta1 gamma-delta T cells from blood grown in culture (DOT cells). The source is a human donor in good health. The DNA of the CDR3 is TGTGCCTTGTGGGAGTTTGACGGAAGGAAACTCTTT. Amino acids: CALWEFDGRKLF.